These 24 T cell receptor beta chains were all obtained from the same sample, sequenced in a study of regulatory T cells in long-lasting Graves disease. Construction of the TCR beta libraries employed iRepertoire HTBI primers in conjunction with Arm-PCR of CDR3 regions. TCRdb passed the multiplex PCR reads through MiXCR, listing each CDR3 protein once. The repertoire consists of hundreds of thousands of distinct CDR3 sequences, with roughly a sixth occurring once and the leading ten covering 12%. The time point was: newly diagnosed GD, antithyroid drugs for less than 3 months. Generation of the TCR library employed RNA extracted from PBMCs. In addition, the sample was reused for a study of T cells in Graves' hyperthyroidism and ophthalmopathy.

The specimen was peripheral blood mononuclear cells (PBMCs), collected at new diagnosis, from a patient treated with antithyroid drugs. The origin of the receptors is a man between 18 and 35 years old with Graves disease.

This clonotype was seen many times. In nucleotides, the CDR3 is TGTGCCAGCAGCCGGACTAGCGGGAGGGATGAGCAGTTCTTC. Protein sequence: CASSRTSGRDEQFF. The chain has TRBV2 and TRBJ2-1, with 15 bases fitting TRBD2. V was pared by 6 bases and J by 8 bases, with 2 bases of the junction left unmatched. Germline values: CDR1 SNHLY, CDR2 FYNNEI. This CDR3 is built from 14 residues.

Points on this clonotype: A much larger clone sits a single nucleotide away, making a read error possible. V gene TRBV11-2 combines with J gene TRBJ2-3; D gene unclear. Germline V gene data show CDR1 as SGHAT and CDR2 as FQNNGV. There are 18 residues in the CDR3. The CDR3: CASSLDRNSPRLTDAQYF. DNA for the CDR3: TGTGCCAGCAGCTTAGATCGGAATTCCCCGCGTCTCACAGATGCGCAGTATTTT. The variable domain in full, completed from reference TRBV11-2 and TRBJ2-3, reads EAGVAQSPRYKIIEKRQSVAFWCNPISGHATLYWYQQILGQGPKLLIQFQNNGVVDDSQLPKDRFSAERLKGVDSTLKIQPAKLEDSAVYLCASSLDRNSPRLTDAQYFGPGTRLTVL.

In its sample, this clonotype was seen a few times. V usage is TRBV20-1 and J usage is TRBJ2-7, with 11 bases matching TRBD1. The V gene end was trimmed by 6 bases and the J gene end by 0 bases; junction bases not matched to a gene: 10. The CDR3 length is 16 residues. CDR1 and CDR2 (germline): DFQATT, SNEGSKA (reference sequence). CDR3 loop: CSARDRGFTASYEQYF. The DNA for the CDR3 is TGCAGTGCCCGGGACAGGGGGTTTACTGCCTCCTACGAGCAGTACTTC.

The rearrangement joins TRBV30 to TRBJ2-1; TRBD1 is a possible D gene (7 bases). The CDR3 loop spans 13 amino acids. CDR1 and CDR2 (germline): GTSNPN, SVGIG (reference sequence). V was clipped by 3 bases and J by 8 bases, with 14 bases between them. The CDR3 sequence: CAWRLGGGDEQFF. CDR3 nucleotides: TGTGCCTGGAGATTAGGGGGCGGGGATGAGCAGTTCTTC.

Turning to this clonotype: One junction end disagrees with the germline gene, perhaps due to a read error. In DNA form, the CDR3 reads TGCAGTGCTAGTTTTACTCGAGAGACCCATTACTTC. This gives the protein CSASFTRETHYF. The genes are TRBV20-1 and TRBJ2-5, with unresolved D. CDR3 length: 12 residues. Germline values: CDR1 DFQATT, CDR2 SNEGSKA (reference sequence).

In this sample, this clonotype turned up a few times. The CDR3 coding sequence is TGTGCCAGCAGTGAATCTGGCGGAGGGGGAGGGAACTCCTACGAGCAGTACTTC. Its protein product is CASSESGGGGGNSYEQYF. V gene TRBV25-1 combines with J gene TRBJ2-7; perhaps TRBD2 as D (7 bases). The germline CDR1 and CDR2 sequences are MGHDK and SYGVNS. Trimming pared 1 base from V and 0 bases from J, leaving 19 bases between. The CDR3 contains 18 residues.

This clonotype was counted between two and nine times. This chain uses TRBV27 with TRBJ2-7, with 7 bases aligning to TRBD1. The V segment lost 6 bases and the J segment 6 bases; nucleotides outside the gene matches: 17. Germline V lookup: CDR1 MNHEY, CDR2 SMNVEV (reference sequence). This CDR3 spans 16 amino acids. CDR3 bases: TGTGCCAGCAGCCGTACTGACAGGGCGTTGTCGTTCGAGCAGTACTTC. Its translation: CASSRTDRALSFEQYF.

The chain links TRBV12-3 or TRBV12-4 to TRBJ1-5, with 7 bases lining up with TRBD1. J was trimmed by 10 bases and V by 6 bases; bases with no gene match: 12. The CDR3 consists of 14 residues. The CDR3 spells CASRSGTALGPQHF. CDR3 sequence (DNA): TGTGCCAGCAGGTCCGGGACAGCCTTAGGTCCCCAGCATTTT.

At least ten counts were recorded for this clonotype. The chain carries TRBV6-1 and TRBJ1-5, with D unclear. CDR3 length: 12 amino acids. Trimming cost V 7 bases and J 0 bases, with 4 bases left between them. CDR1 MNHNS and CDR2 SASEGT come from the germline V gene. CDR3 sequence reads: CASMDSNQPQHF. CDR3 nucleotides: TGTGCCAGCATGGATAGCAATCAGCCCCAGCATTTT.

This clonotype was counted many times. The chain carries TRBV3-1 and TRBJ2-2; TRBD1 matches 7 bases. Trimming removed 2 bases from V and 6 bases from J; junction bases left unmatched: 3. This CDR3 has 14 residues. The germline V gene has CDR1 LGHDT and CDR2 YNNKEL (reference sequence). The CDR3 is CASSQIRGSGELFF. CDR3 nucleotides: TGTGCCAGCAGCCAAATCAGGGGGTCCGGGGAGCTGTTTTTT.

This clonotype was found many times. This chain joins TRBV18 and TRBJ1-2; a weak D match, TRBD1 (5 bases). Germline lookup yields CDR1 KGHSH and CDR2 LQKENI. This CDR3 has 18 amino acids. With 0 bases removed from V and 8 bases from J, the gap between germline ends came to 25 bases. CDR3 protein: CASSPPRQIVEDMGGYTF. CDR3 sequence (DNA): TGTGCCAGCTCACCACCCCGACAGATCGTTGAGGATATGGGCGGCTACACCTTC.

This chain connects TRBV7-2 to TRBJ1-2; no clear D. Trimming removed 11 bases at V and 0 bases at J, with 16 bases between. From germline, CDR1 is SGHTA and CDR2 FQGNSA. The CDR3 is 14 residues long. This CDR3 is CAFDRASPNYGYTF. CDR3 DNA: TGTGCCTTTGATAGGGCCAGTCCTAACTATGGCTACACCTTC.

CDR3 residues: CASSLGGGQPTEAFF. The CDR3 DNA reads TGTGCCAGCAGCTTAGGAGGTGGGCAGCCCACTGAAGCTTTCTTT. The V and J genes are TRBV5-4 and TRBJ1-1; D not certain. The CDR3 is made up of 15 amino acids. The germline V and J ends were trimmed by 2 bases and 4 bases, with 15 bases remaining between them. Germline assignment: CDR1 SGHNT and CDR2 YYREEE (reference sequence).

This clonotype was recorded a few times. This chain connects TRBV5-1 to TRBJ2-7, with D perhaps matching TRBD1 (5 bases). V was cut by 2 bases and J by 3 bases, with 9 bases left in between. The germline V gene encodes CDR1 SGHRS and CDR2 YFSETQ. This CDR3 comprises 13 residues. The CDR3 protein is CASSFADSYEQYF. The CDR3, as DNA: TGCGCCAGCAGCTTCGCAGACAGCTACGAGCAGTACTTC.

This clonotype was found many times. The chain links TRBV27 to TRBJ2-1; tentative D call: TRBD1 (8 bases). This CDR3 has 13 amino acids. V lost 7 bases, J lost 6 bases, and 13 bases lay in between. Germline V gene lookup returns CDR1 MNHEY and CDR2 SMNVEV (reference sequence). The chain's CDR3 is CASKDREGNEQFF. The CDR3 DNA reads TGTGCCAGCAAGGACAGGGAGGGCAATGAGCAGTTCTTC.

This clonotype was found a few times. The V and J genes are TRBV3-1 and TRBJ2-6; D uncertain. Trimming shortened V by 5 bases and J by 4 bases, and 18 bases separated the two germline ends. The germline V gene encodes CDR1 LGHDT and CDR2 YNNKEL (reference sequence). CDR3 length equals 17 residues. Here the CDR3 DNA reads TGTGCCAGCAGCTGGCGGCGTGGGTTTGGCGGGGCCAACGTCCTGACTTTC. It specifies CASSWRRGFGGANVLTF.

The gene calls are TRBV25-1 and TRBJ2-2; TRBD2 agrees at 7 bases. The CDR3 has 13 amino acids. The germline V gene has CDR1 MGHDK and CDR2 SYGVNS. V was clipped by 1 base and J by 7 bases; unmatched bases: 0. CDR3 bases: TGTGCCAGCAGTGAATGGGGGGGCGGGGAGCTGTTTTTT. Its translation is CASSEWGGGELFF.

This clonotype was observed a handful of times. CDR3 residues: CASQMGNQETQYF. In nucleotides, the CDR3 is TGTGCCAGCCAAATGGGAAACCAAGAGACCCAGTACTTC. J is TRBJ2-5 and V is TRBV6-2 or TRBV6-3; D is undetermined. Germline CDR1 MNHEY, CDR2 SVGEGT. V was clipped by 8 bases and J by 0 bases, with 10 bases between them. CDR3 size: 13 residues.

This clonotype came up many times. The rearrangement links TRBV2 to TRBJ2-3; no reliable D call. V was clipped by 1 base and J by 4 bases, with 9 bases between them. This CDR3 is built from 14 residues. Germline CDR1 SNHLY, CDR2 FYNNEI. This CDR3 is CASSEGSRADTQYF. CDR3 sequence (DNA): TGTGCCAGCAGTGAAGGGAGTAGAGCAGATACGCAGTATTTT.

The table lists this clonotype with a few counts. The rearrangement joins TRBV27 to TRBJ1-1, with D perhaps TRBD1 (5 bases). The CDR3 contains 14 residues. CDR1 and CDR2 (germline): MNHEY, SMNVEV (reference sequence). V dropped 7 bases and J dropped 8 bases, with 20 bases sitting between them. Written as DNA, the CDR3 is TGTGCCAGCACCGCGGGCTCGGGGGGGTTGGAAGCTTTCTTT. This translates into CASTAGSGGLEAFF.

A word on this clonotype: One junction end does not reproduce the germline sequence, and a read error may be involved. The CDR3 DNA follows: TGTGCCAGGCGCGTGAGGAGCGGGCTTCCCAGCGGCACAGATACGAAGTATTTT. Encoded protein: CARRVRSGLPSGTDTKYF. This rearrangement joins TRBV2 to TRBJ2-3, with D possibly matching TRBD2 (6 bases). From germline, CDR1 is SNHLY and CDR2 FYNNEI. This CDR3 region has 18 residues.

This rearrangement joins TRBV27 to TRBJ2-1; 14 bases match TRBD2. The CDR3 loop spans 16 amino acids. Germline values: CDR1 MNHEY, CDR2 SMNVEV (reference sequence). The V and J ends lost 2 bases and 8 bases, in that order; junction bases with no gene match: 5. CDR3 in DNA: TGTGCCAGCAGTTTACGGGGACTAGCGGGAGTTTATGAGCAGTTCTTC. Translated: CASSLRGLAGVYEQFF.

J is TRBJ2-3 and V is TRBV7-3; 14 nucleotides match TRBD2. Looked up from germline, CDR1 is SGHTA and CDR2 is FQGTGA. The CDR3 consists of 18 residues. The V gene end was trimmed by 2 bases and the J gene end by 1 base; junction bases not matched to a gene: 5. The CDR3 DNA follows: TGTGCCAGCAGCTTAGCCCCGGGACTAGCGGGAGGCACAGATACGCAGTATTTT. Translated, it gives CASSLAPGLAGGTDTQYF. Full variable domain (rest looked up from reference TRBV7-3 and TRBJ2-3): GAGVSQTPSNKVTEKGKYVELRCDPISGHTALYWYRQSLGQGPEFLIYFQGTGAADDSGLPNDRFFAVRPEGSVSTLKIQRTERGDSAVYLCASSLAPGLAGGTDTQYFGPGTRLTVL.

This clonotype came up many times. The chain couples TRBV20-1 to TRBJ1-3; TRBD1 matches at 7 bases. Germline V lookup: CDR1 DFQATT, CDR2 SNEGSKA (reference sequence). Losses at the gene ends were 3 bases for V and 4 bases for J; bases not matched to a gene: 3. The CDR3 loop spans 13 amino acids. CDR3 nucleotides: TGCAGTGCTAGGGCAGGGGGGGGAAACACCATATATTTT. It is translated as CSARAGGGNTIYF.